This TCR beta chain emerged from a study of blood T cell repertoires in COVID-19. Germline trimming cut 5 bases from V and 4 bases from J; bases unmatched to any gene: 3. CDR3 size: 15 residues. The germline gives CDR1 LNHDA, CDR2 SQIVND (reference sequence). Data came from immunoSEQ multiplex PCR; TCRdb stores just in-frame clones and leaves some out. The sample contains under 250,000 clones, approximately 90% of which appear only once. The chain couples TRBV19 to TRBJ2-2; 11 nucleotides align to TRBD2. The origin of this receptor is a woman aged 25 to 39 with COVID-19, enrolled during active disease. The sample taken for sequencing was peripheral blood. CDR3: CASSSTSGITGELFF. The CDR3 nucleotides are TGTGCCAGTAGTTCGACTAGCGGGATCACCGGGGAGCTGTTTTTT.